Listed below are T cell receptor beta chains from one sample, sequenced in a study of T-cell reconstitution after alpha-beta-depleted transplantation in children. TCRdb redid the calling of the PCR reads with MiXCR, one entry per CDR3 protein. This table has around 440,000 distinct CDR3 sequences, over 9.5% appearing once. This specimen was PBMCs, taken before TCRalphabeta/CD19-depleted stem cell transplant. The receptors derive from a child aged 2-15 years with inherited bone marrow failure, due to receive a stem cell transplant. Each CDR3 is given with its conserved first and last residue. A D gene is named only where the DNA matches it firmly. Clone size is shown for a subset of rows, as once, few, many or a class of expanded clone.

TRBD1	many	TRBV6-2/TRBV6-3	TRBJ2-7	CASSFSYRDRAYEQYF	TGTGCCAGCAGTTTTTCATACCGGGACAGAGCCTACGAGCAGTACTTC
TRBD1	many	TRBV4-3	TRBJ2-7	CASSQRTGTPYEQYF	TGCGCCAGCAGCCAAAGGACAGGGACCCCCTACGAGCAGTACTTC
TRBD2	-	TRBV7-2	TRBJ2-1	CASTGTSSFLNEQFF	TGTGCCAGCACCGGGACTAGTAGCTTCCTGAATGAGCAGTTCTTC
TRBD2	many	TRBV5-4	TRBJ2-7	CASSLGLAGSQRYEQYF	TGTGCCAGCAGCCTAGGACTAGCGGGATCCCAACGTTACGAGCAGTACTTC
-	many	TRBV12-3/TRBV12-4	TRBJ2-1	CASSFYTGTDDNEQFF	TGTGCCAGCAGTTTCTACACCGGGACTGACGACAATGAGCAGTTCTTC
TRBD1	many	TRBV14	TRBJ2-5	CASSQTRDRARETQYF	TGTGCCAGCAGCCAAACCCGGGACAGAGCAAGGGAGACCCAGTACTTC
TRBD2	many	TRBV30	TRBJ2-1	CAWSIGGGNEQFF	TGTGCCTGGAGTATCGGGGGGGGCAATGAGCAGTTCTTC
TRBD2	many	TRBV2	TRBJ2-1	CASTTSGRRNEQFF	TGTGCCAGCACGACTAGCGGGAGAAGGAATGAGCAGTTCTTC
-	few	TRBV5-1	TRBJ2-1	CASSFEVGSHNEQFF	TGCGCCAGCAGCTTTGAGGTCGGCTCCCACAATGAGCAGTTCTTC
-	many	TRBV28	TRBJ1-5	CASSQSRELDHF	TGTGCCAGCAGCCAATCCCGGGAGCTAGATCATTTT
TRBD2	many	TRBV9	TRBJ2-7	CASSPQREAEQYF	TGTGCCAGCAGCCCGCAGCGGGAGGCCGAGCAGTACTTC
-	-	TRBV20-1	TRBJ2-1	CSATSPRDGYNEQFF	TGCAGTGCTACCTCTCCGCGGGACGGATACAATGAGCAGTTCTTC
-	-	TRBV10-3	TRBJ2-1	CATRWDSRFKSYNEQFF	TGTGCCACTCGGTGGGATTCGCGTTTTAAGTCCTACAATGAGCAGTTCTTC
TRBD2	many	TRBV20-1	TRBJ2-1	CSAREELAGVYNEQFF	TGCAGTGCTAGAGAGGAGCTAGCGGGAGTGTACAATGAGCAGTTCTTC
TRBD2	many	TRBV30	TRBJ2-1	CAWSVLAGGSNEQFF	TGTGCCTGGAGTGTCTTAGCGGGAGGGAGCAATGAGCAGTTCTTC
-	many	TRBV29-1	TRBJ2-7	CSVESGRPYEQYF	TGCAGCGTTGAATCTGGCCGCCCCTACGAGCAGTACTTC
-	many	TRBV29-1	TRBJ2-1	CSVGQDVYNEQFF	TGCAGCGTTGGGCAGGATGTATACAATGAGCAGTTCTTC